This entry lists 27 T cell receptor beta chains sequenced from one sample in a study of shared clonotypes between healthy human individuals (dated by TCRdb to the early 2020s). Libraries were constructed by the immunoSEQ multiplex PCR assay. The source is immuneACCESS, and TCRdb retained only in-frame sequences with V and J called. Part of the clones is not carried over; for the studies checked, unresolved V genes explain less than half of this, and the remainder is unexplained. The table for this sample lists millions of clones; 93% of them were counted only once. The ten biggest clones cover 0.3% to 0.4% of the sample. The sample was naive CD4+ T cells from PBMCs. The intended sense of this specimen's cell subset or site label: CD45RA+ positively selected. The receptor source for this set is a young man in good health. Some clones in this sample may be carry-over from other donors' samples.

The J gene is TRBJ1-2, the V gene TRBV12-5, with 7 bases fitting TRBD1. Looked up from germline, CDR1 is LGHNT and CDR2 is FRNRAP. This CDR3 is built from 13 residues. Trimming at V came to 5 bases and at J to 8 bases, leaving 8 bases not matched to a gene. The CDR3 region is CASGIPRTGGYTF. The CDR3 DNA reads TGTGCTAGTGGTATCCCGAGGACAGGAGGCTACACCTTC.

The chain has TRBV28 and TRBJ2-5; D unclear. The CDR3 spans 13 residues. The germline V gene encodes CDR1 MDHEN and CDR2 SYDVKM. V lost 5 bases and J lost 4, with 11 bases in between. Here the CDR3 reads CASSPRPRETQYF. CDR3 in DNA: TGTGCCAGCAGTCCTAGGCCTCGAGAGACCCAGTACTTC.

This chain uses TRBV11-3 with TRBJ2-2, with D perhaps matching TRBD1 or TRBD2 (5 bases each). This CDR3 is 14 amino acids long. Trimming took off 4 bases at V and 5 bases at J, with 11 bases between the two ends. Per the germline V gene, CDR1 is SGHNT and CDR2 is YENEEA. The CDR3 spells CASSSPGRTGELFF. The CDR3 DNA follows: TGTGCCAGCAGCTCGCCGGGGCGGACCGGGGAGCTGTTTTTT.

The rearrangement joins TRBV7-6 to TRBJ2-3, with D perhaps matching TRBD1 or TRBD2 (6 bases each). Per the germline V gene, CDR1 is SGHVS and CDR2 is FNYEAQ. Between the trimmed V and J ends, which lost 1 base and 5 bases, there was a span of 16 bases. This CDR3 contains 16 residues. CDR3 in amino acids: CASSLVRGAGEDTQYF. The CDR3 nucleotides read TGTGCCAGCAGCTTAGTAAGGGGGGCCGGTGAAGATACGCAGTATTTT.

This chain joins TRBV29-1 and TRBJ1-1; 7 positions match TRBD1. V trimming: 6 bases; J trimming: 0 bases; junction bases outside the gene matches: 10. This CDR3 is built from 15 residues. Looked up from germline, CDR1 is SQVTM and CDR2 is ANQGSEA. The CDR3 sequence is CSVGPGQGVNTEAFF. As DNA, the CDR3 is TGCAGCGTGGGCCCCGGGCAGGGGGTGAACACTGAAGCTTTCTTT. Full variable domain (rest looked up from reference TRBV29-1 and TRBJ1-1): SAVISQKPSRDICQRGTSLTIQCQVDSQVTMMFWYRQQPGQSLTLIATANQGSEATYESGFVIDKFPISRPNLTFSTLTVSNMSPEDSSIYLCSVGPGQGVNTEAFFGQGTRLTVV.

This clone was seen once. The DNA of the CDR3 is TGCGCCAGCAGCTCCGTTACGGGGGCGAACACCGGGGAGCTGTTTTTT. It codes for CASSSVTGANTGELFF. J is TRBJ2-2 and V is TRBV5-1; D is perhaps TRBD2 (6 bases). The germline V gene has CDR1 SGHRS and CDR2 YFSETQ. Trimming removed 3 bases at V and 0 bases at J, with 12 bases between. The CDR3 is 16 residues long. Together with reference TRBV5-1 and TRBJ2-2, the CDR3 gives the full variable domain: KAGVTQTPRYLIKTRGQQVTLSCSPISGHRSVSWYQQTPGQGLQFLFEYFSETQRNKGNFPGRFSGRQFSNSRSEMNVSTLELGDSALYLCASSSVTGANTGELFFGEGSRLTVL.

The CDR3 DNA is TGTGCCAGCAGTTTACGTGGGCGGAGAGGCAATTATGGCTACACCTTC. Residues: CASSLRGRRGNYGYTF. J is TRBJ1-2 and V is TRBV28; D gene uncertain. The V end lost 2 bases, the J end lost 5 bases, and 18 bases lay between the germline ends. The CDR3 contains 16 residues. Germline V gives CDR1 MDHEN, CDR2 SYDVKM.

The sample holds one count of this clone. The chain uses TRBV7-9 and TRBJ2-5; no firm D call. The V gene's germline CDR1 is SEHNR and CDR2 FQNEAQ (reference sequence). V lost 2 bases and J 1 base, leaving 11 bases between the germline ends. This CDR3 spans 15 amino acids. The DNA of the CDR3 is TGTGCCAGCAGCTTACCTGGCGGCATCCAAGAGACCCAGTACTTC. Translating it yields CASSLPGGIQETQYF.

The V call is TRBV6-6, the J call TRBJ1-4; D not resolved. The germline V gene encodes CDR1 MNHNY and CDR2 SVGAGI (reference sequence). Trimming cost V 5 bases and J 2 bases, with 9 bases left between them. This CDR3 region has 14 residues. Here the CDR3 DNA reads TGTGCCAGCAGTCCCGGACCGACTAATGAAAAACTGTTTTTT. Residues: CASSPGPTNEKLFF.

The V gene is TRBV5-4, the J gene TRBJ2-6; D is possibly TRBD1 or TRBD2 (5 bases each). With 3 bases removed from V and 4 bases from J, the gap between germline ends came to 20 bases. Germline V gene sequence: CDR1 SGHNT, CDR2 YYREEE (reference sequence). The CDR3 consists of 18 residues. The CDR3 DNA reads as TGTGCCAGCAGCTCGTTGGCTGGGACGGCTGGGGGGGCCAACGTCCTGACTTTC. Translating gives CASSSLAGTAGGANVLTF.

V gene TRBV4-2 combines with J gene TRBJ2-1; 9 nucleotides agree with TRBD1. The CDR3 loop spans 16 amino acids. Germline values: CDR1 LGHNA, CDR2 YNFKEQ. V was pared by 6 bases and J by 1 base, with 7 bases of the junction left unmatched. The CDR3 region is CASSHRDRASYNEQFF. The CDR3 DNA follows: TGTGCCAGCAGTCACCGGGACAGGGCATCCTACAATGAGCAGTTCTTC.

V is TRBV28 and J is TRBJ1-2; D is possibly TRBD1 (6 bases). The CDR3 contains 14 residues. Trimming pared 6 bases from V and 5 bases from J, leaving 16 bases between. Germline CDR1 and CDR2: MDHEN and SYDVKM. The CDR3 here is CASSRGGGLYGYTF. The DNA for the CDR3 is TGTGCCAGCAGCCGAGGCGGGGGGCTTTATGGCTACACCTTC.

This clone was counted a single time. This rearrangement joins TRBV29-1 to TRBJ2-2; tentative D call: TRBD2 (6 bases). The germline V gene encodes CDR1 SQVTM and CDR2 ANQGSEA. Trimming stripped 7 bases from V and 5 bases from J, with 17 bases between. The CDR3 contains 14 residues. The CDR3 is CSGANSGGTGELFF. The CDR3 DNA reads TGCAGCGGGGCTAACAGTGGAGGGACCGGGGAGCTGTTTTTT.

In its sample, this clone was seen once. The V call is TRBV18, the J call TRBJ1-5; the D is unclear. V dropped 6 bases and J dropped 5 bases, with 11 bases sitting between them. In germline, CDR1 is KGHSH, CDR2 LQKENI. The CDR3 runs 13 residues. The CDR3, as DNA: TGTGCCAGCTCCCGAATCCTTGATCAGCCCCAGCATTTT. It encodes CASSRILDQPQHF.

The chain employs TRBV7-9 and TRBJ1-2, with a weak D call TRBD1 (5 bases). CDR3 size: 13 residues. Germline V gene data show CDR1 as SEHNR and CDR2 as FQNEAQ (reference sequence). V gave up 5 bases and J gave up 4 bases, with 11 bases separating them. CDR3 sequence reads: CASSDRRGYGYTF. CDR3 nucleotides: TGTGCCAGCAGCGACAGAAGAGGCTATGGCTACACCTTC.

The rearrangement joins TRBV7-2 to TRBJ1-4; D ambiguous. Germline V CDR1 and CDR2: SGHTA, FQGNSA. V was pared by 5 bases and J by 1 base, with 8 bases between. The CDR3 length is 14 residues. The CDR3 is CASSPSITNEKLFF. The CDR3 DNA reads TGTGCCAGCAGCCCGTCGATAACTAATGAAAAACTGTTTTTT.

The chain carries TRBV6-5 and TRBJ1-2, with TRBD1 as a possible D gene (5 bases). The germline CDR1 and CDR2 sequences are MNHEY and SVGAGI. The CDR3 is 12 amino acids. Trimming took off 7 bases at V and 4 bases at J, with 10 bases between the two ends. CDR3 bases: TGTGCCAGCAAGCAGGGACCCTATGGCTACACCTTC. Amino acid sequence: CASKQGPYGYTF.

The V gene is TRBV15, the J gene TRBJ2-3; D gene unclear. Germline-derived CDR1 and CDR2 are LNHNV and YYDKDF (reference sequence). CDR3 size: 16 residues. The germline V and J ends were trimmed by 3 bases and 1 base, with 14 bases remaining between them. CDR3 bases: TGTGCCACCAGCAGCTTTGGGATTACAGGCACAGATACGCAGTATTTT. Its protein is CATSSFGITGTDTQYF. The variable domain in full, with the rest retrieved from reference TRBV15 and TRBJ2-3, is DAMVIQNPRYQVTQFGKPVTLSCSQTLNHNVMYWYQQKSSQAPKLLFHYYDKDFNNEADTPDNFQSRRPNTSFCFLDIRSPGLGDTAMYLCATSSFGITGTDTQYFGPGTRLTVL.

The V and J genes are TRBV6-1 and TRBJ2-3, with 9 positions matching TRBD1. Germline trimming cut 8 bases from V and 4 bases from J; bases unmatched to any gene: 7. The CDR3 loop spans 14 amino acids. Germline V gene lookup returns CDR1 MNHNS and CDR2 SASEGT. This chain's CDR3 is CASRHTGGADTQYF. As DNA, the CDR3 is TGTGCCAGCCGACATACAGGGGGCGCAGATACGCAGTATTTT.

This chain joins TRBV28 and TRBJ1-2; TRBD1 might be the D (6 bases). The CDR3 consists of 15 residues. V lost 3 bases and J 0 bases, leaving 11 bases between the germline ends. Germline V gene sequence: CDR1 MDHEN, CDR2 SYDVKM. The CDR3 region is CASSFSGGPNYGYTF. DNA for the CDR3: TGTGCCAGCAGTTTCTCCGGGGGGCCTAACTATGGCTACACCTTC.

The CDR3 loop is CASRDLLSKETQYF. The CDR3 DNA reads TGCGCCAGCAGAGACTTGTTATCCAAAGAGACCCAGTACTTC. The chain has TRBV5-1 and TRBJ2-5; D not certain. The V gene's germline CDR1 is SGHRS and CDR2 YFSETQ. The V gene lost 5 bases and the J gene lost 3 bases, with 14 bases spanning the gap. This CDR3 is 14 amino acids long.

This sequence joins TRBV7-8 and TRBJ2-5; D ambiguous. Trimming removed 4 bases from V and 6 bases from J, with 18 bases in between. There are 15 residues in the CDR3. Germline lookup yields CDR1 SGHVS and CDR2 FQNEAQ. In nucleotides, the CDR3 is TGTGCCAGCAGCTCAAGCAGGACCTCCGGGCAGACCCAGTACTTC. Encoded protein: CASSSSRTSGQTQYF. Filled out from reference TRBV7-8 and TRBJ2-5, the complete variable domain reads GAGVSQSPRYKVAKRGQDVALRCDPISGHVSLFWYQQALGQGPEFLTYFQNEAQLDKSGLPSDRFFAERPEGSVSTLKIQRTQQEDSAVYLCASSSSRTSGQTQYFGPGTRLLVL.

The genes are TRBV7-8 and TRBJ1-1; 11 positions match TRBD1. This CDR3 is built from 14 residues. CDR1 and CDR2 from the germline V gene are SGHVS and FQNEAQ. The J segment lost 13 bases and the V segment lost 5 bases, leaving 12 bases of the junction unmatched. CDR3 residues: CASSPRGTGGQDFF. CDR3 bases: TGTGCCAGCAGCCCTCGGGGGACAGGGGGACAAGATTTCTTT.

This chain connects TRBV5-6 to TRBJ1-4; the D is unclear. The germline V gene has CDR1 SGHDT and CDR2 YYEEEE. This CDR3 comprises 16 residues. The V and J ends lost 5 bases and 3 bases respectively, with 17 bases between them. The CDR3 protein is CASRKTAAGSNEKLFF. The CDR3 DNA follows: TGTGCCAGCAGAAAGACGGCCGCTGGGTCTAATGAAAAACTGTTTTTT.

J is TRBJ2-5 and V is TRBV7-2; 7 nucleotides agree with TRBD2. Looked up from germline, CDR1 is SGHTA and CDR2 is FQGNSA. There are 14 residues in the CDR3. With V trimmed by 5 bases and J by 7 bases, 10 bases remained unmatched. The CDR3, as DNA: TGTGCCAGCAGCCAACGTGGAGCTAGCGGGACCCAGTACTTC. It translates to CASSQRGASGTQYF. Full variable domain (remainder filled in from reference TRBV7-2 and TRBJ2-5): GAGVSQSPSNKVTEKGKDVELRCDPISGHTALYWYRQSLGQGLEFLIYFQGNSAPDKSGLPSDRFSAERTGGSVSTLTIQRTQQEDSAVYLCASSQRGASGTQYFGPGTRLLVL.

The chain uses TRBV18 and TRBJ2-1; TRBD2 is a possible D gene (6 bases). CDR3 size: 13 residues. V lost 5 bases, J lost 7 bases, and 12 bases lay in between. Germline V gene sequence: CDR1 KGHSH, CDR2 LQKENI. DNA of the CDR3: TGTGCCAGCTCAGAGGGACTTTATAATGAGCAGTTCTTC. Amino acids: CASSEGLYNEQFF.

On this clone itself: No conserved phenylalanine or tryptophan is present at the end of the CDR3, so a read error is the likely explanation. The DNA is omitted, as the CDR3 cannot be located on it reliably, and the CDR3 follows TCRdb's listing. The V gene is TRBV20-1, the J gene TRBJ2-7; the table calls TRBD1, which could not be checked here. Ends included, the CDR3 has 11 residues. Germline V gene lookup returns CDR1 DFQATT and CDR2 SNEGSKA (reference sequence). Here the CDR3 reads CSARGQGAAHH.